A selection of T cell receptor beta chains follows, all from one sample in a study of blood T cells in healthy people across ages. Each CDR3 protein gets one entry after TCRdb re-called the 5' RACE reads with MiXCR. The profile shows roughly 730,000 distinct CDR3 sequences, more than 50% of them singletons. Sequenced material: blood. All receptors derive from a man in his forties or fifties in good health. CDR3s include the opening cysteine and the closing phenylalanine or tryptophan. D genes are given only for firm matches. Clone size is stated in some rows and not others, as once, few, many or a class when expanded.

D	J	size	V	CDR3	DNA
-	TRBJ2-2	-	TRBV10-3	CAISTNTGELFF	TGTGCCATCAGTACGAACACCGGGGAGCTGTTTTTT
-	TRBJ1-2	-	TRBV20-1	CSARDNRASGYGYTF	TGCAGTGCTAGAGATAATAGGGCGTCGGGATATGGCTACACCTTC
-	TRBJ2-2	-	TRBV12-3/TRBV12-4	CASSKSTGLAGELFF	TGTGCCAGCAGTAAAAGTACAGGGTTGGCCGGGGAGCTGTTTTTT
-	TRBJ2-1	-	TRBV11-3	CASTLGFIYNEQFF	TGTGCCAGCACACTCGGGTTTATCTACAATGAGCAGTTCTTC
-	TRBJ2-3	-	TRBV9	CASSTQSGIRGTDTQYF	TGTGCCAGCAGCACGCAGTCCGGGATCAGAGGCACAGATACGCAGTATTTT
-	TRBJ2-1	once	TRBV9	CASGDASVVREQFF	TGTGCCAGCGGGGACGCTAGCGTGGTAAGGGAGCAGTTCTTC
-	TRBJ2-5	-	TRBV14	CASSVWEPQYF	TGCGCCAGCAGCGTATGGGAGCCCCAGTACTTC
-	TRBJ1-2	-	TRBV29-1	CSVEGQNYGYTF	TGCAGCGTTGAAGGCCAGAACTATGGCTACACCTTC
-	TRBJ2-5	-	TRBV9	CASSVEAISAQYF	TGTGCCAGCAGCGTAGAGGCCATTTCGGCGCAGTACTTC
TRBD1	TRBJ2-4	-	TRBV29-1	CSAGQGANEQYF	TGCAGCGCCGGACAGGGGGCGAATGAGCAGTACTTC
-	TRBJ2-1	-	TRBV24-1	CAARRVGNNEQFF	TGTGCCGCCCGAAGGGTTGGCAACAATGAGCAGTTCTTC
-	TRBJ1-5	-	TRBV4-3	CASSQGGSRDQPQHF	TGCGCCAGCAGCCAAGGGGGGTCCCGCGATCAGCCCCAGCATTTT
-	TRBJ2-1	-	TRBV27	CASSLLSFGEQFF	TGTGCCAGCAGTTTATTGTCGTTTGGTGAGCAGTTCTTC
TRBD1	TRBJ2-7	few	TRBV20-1	CSVSGQGTYEQYF	TGCAGTGTTAGCGGACAGGGAACCTACGAGCAGTACTTC
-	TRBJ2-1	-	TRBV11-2	CASSFLVRVTPYNEQFF	TGTGCCAGCAGCTTCCTTGTACGGGTAACTCCCTACAATGAGCAGTTCTTC
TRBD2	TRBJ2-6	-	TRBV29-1	CSVVGTTSGANVLTF	TGCAGCGTTGTCGGGACTACCTCTGGGGCCAACGTCCTGACTTTC
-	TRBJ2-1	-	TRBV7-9	CASSRPLNEQFF	TGTGCCAGCAGCAGACCCCTCAATGAGCAGTTCTTC
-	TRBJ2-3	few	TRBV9	CASSVGNQFQQTQYF	TGTGCCAGCAGCGTAGGAAACCAGTTCCAGCAAACGCAGTATTTT
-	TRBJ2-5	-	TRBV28	CASSLPWEGEETQYF	TGTGCCAGCAGTTTACCATGGGAGGGGGAGGAGACCCAGTACTTC
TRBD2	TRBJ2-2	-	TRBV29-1	CSVSAGGAGELFF	TGCAGCGTTTCGGCGGGAGGGGCCGGGGAGCTGTTTTTT
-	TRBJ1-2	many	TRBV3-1	CASSPGPYGYTF	TGTGCCAGCAGTCCGGGACCCTATGGCTACACCTTC
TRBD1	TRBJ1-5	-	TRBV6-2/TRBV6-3	CASSSRRGQAPPSQHF	TGTGCCAGCAGCTCAAGAAGGGGACAGGCCCCACCTTCCCAGCATTTT
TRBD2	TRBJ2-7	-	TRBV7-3	CASSSRLAAYNEQYF	TGTGCCAGCAGCTCGCGACTAGCGGCATACAATGAGCAGTACTTC
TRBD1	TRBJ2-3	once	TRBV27	CASSLSTGDTQYF	TGTGCCAGCAGTTTATCGACAGGGGATACGCAGTATTTT